These T cell receptor beta chains were read from a single sample in a study of human T cells and chemical hapten exposure. TCRdb reprocessed the RACE reads via MiXCR and lists one record per CDR3 protein. The sample consists of 65,000 to 80,000 distinct CDR3 sequences, roughly 8.7% of them appearing once. The sample taken for sequencing was whole blood. Receptors were obtained from a male donor in good health. Some clones in this sample may be carry-over from other donors' samples. CDR3s include the opening cysteine and the closing phenylalanine or tryptophan. Fields, in order: J gene, V gene, CDR3 protein.

>TRBJ2-2|TRBV6-5
CASSPRDRSILKELFF
>TRBJ1-4|TRBV5-5
CASSTRDPWPNEKLFF
>TRBJ2-7|TRBV6-2/TRBV6-3
CASSYAGDYEQYF
>TRBJ1-1|TRBV7-9
CASSLVFGENTEAFF
>TRBJ1-6|TRBV20-1
CSARPAGGDSPLHF
>TRBJ1-2|TRBV18
CASSPRGQGFYGYTF
>TRBJ2-7|TRBV7-6
CASSGDRANEQYF
>TRBJ1-1|TRBV9
CASSEGIGQGGTEAFF
>TRBJ1-4|TRBV27
CASSSDRDEKLFF
>TRBJ2-2|TRBV12-3/TRBV12-4
CASSSADGELFF
>TRBJ2-5|TRBV7-2
CASSSRDRETQYF
>TRBJ2-5|TRBV20-1
CSARVRVLAGGPGGETQYF
>TRBJ1-2|TRBV12-3/TRBV12-4
CASSLMDGKYGYTF
>TRBJ2-5|TRBV20-1
CSAKMGQETQYF
>TRBJ2-5|TRBV5-1
CASSTYQETQYF
>TRBJ2-3|TRBV4-1
CASSQDGGRTDTQYF
>TRBJ1-3|TRBV14
CASSLRTVVNTIYF
>TRBJ2-3|TRBV4-3
CASSQTGTSSTDTQYF
>TRBJ1-5|TRBV12-3/TRBV12-4
CASSPSVSNQPQHF
>TRBJ2-1|TRBV4-2
CASSQDRPGGYNEQFF
>TRBJ2-7|TRBV6-6
CASSPTGTGNEQYF
>TRBJ1-2|TRBV20-1
CSARDDRGVYGYTF
>TRBJ2-7|TRBV7-9
CASSLAGLEQYF
>TRBJ2-3|TRBV3-1
CASSQSLRAPQDTQYF
>TRBJ2-1|TRBV6-1
CATGQGRLYNEQFF
>TRBJ1-5|TRBV4-3
CASSQESRGGRPQHF
>TRBJ2-2|TRBV20-1
CSARDRGLGTGELFF
>TRBJ1-2|TRBV7-9
CASSRDPEVYGYTF
>TRBJ2-3|TRBV2
CASSPGDTQYF
>TRBJ1-6|TRBV4-2
CASSQDPQANLYNSPLHF
>TRBJ1-1|TRBV20-1
CSAPGQANTEAFF
>TRBJ1-1|TRBV20-1
CSARDFGGPALNTEAFF
>TRBJ2-3|TRBV20-1
CSARKGSGGGTDTQYF
>TRBJ2-7|TRBV5-5
CASSLDPGTVPYEQYF
>TRBJ1-5|TRBV5-1
CASSFDSGSNQPQHF
>TRBJ1-1|TRBV6-5
CASLKVRANTEAFF
>TRBJ2-3|TRBV11-2
CASSLEGLALRTDTQYF
>TRBJ1-1|TRBV6-6
CASSRTGDRDTEAFF
>TRBJ2-3|TRBV10-3
CAISESGLALASTDTQYF
>TRBJ2-3|TRBV29-1
CSVEGRQSTDTQYF
>TRBJ2-4|TRBV7-2
CASSAPAAPLNIQYF
>TRBJ1-1|TRBV18
CASSPLRVDLNTEAFF
>TRBJ2-5|TRBV7-9
CASSLGGRTETQYF
>TRBJ2-5|TRBV7-8
CASSPGGGSGETQYF